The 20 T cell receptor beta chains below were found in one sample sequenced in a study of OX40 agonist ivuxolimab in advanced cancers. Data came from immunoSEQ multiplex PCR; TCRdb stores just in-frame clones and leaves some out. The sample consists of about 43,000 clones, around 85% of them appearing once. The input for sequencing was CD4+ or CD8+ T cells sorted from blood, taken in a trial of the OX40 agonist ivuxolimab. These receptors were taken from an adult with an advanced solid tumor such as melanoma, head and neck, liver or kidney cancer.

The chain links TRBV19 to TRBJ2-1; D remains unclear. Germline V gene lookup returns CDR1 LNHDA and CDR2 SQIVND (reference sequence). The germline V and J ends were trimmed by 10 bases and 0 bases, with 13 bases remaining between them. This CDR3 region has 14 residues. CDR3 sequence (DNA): TGTGCCACCTTCGGGCGGCCCTCCTACAATGAGCAGTTCTTC. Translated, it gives CATFGRPSYNEQFF.

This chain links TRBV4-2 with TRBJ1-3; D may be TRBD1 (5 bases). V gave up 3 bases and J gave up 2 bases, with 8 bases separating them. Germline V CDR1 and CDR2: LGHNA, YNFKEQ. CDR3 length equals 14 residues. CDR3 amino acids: CASSQAGAGNTIYF. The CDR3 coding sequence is TGTGCCAGCAGCCAGGCGGGGGCTGGAAACACCATATATTTT.

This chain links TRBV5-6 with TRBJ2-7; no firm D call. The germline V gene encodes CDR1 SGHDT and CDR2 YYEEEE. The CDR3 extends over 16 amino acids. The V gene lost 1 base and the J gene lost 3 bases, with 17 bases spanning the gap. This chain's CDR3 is CASSLHTATRDYEQYF. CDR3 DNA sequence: TGTGCCAGCAGCTTGCATACGGCAACTCGAGACTACGAGCAGTACTTC. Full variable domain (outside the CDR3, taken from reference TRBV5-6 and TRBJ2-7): DAGVTQSPTHLIKTRGQQVTLRCSPKSGHDTVSWYQQALGQGPQFIFQYYEEEERQRGNFPDRFSGHQFPNYSSELNVNALLLGDSALYLCASSLHTATRDYEQYFGPGTRLTVT.

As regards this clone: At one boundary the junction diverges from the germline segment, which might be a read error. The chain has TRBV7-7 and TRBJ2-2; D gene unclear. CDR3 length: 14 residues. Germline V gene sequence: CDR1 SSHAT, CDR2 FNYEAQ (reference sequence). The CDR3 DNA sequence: TGTGCTAGCAGCTTAGGGCAGAACACCGGGGAGCTGTTTTTT. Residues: CASSLGQNTGELFF.

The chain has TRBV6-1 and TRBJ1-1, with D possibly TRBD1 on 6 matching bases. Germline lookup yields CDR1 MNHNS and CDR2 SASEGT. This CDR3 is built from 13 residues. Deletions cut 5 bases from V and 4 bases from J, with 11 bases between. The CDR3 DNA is TGTGCCAGCAGTCCACAGGGACCCACTGAAGCTTTCTTT. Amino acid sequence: CASSPQGPTEAFF.

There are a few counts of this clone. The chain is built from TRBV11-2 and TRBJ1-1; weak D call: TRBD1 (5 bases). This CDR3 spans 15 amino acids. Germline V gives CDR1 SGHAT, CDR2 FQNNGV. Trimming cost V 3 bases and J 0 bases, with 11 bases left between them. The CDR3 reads CASSLFGGMNTEAFF. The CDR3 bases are TGTGCCAGCAGCTTGTTTGGGGGGATGAACACTGAAGCTTTCTTT.

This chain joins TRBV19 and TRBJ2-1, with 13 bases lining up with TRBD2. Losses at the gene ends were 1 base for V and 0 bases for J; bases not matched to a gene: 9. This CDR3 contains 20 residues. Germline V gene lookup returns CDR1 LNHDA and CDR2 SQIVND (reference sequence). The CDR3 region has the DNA TGTGCCAGTAGTATAGTGGGGACTAGCGGGGTTCCGAGCTCCTACAATGAGCAGTTCTTC. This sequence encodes CASSIVGTSGVPSSYNEQFF.

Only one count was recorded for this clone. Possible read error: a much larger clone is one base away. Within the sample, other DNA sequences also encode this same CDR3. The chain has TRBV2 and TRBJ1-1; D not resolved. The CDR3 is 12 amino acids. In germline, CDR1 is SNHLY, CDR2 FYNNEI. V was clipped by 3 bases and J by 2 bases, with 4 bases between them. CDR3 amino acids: CASSEGNTEAFF. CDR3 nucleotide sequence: TGTGCCAGCAGTGAGGGAAACACTGAAGCTTTCTTT.

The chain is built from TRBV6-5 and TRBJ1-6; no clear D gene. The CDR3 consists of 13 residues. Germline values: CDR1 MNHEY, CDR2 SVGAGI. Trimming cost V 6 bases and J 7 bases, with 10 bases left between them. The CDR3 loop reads CASRRAGNSPLHF. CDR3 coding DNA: TGTGCCAGCAGAAGGGCGGGAAATTCACCCCTCCACTTT.

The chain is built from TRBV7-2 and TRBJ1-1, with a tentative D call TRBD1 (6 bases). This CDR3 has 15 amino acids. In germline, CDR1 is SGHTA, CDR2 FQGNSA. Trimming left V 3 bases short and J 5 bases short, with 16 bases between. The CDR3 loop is CASSFRGPSGTEAFF. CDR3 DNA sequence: TGTGCCAGCAGCTTTCGGGGGCCGTCAGGGACTGAAGCTTTCTTT.

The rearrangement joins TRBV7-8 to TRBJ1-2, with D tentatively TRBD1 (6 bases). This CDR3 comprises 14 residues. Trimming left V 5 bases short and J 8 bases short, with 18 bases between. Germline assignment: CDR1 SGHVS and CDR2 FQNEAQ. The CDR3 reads CASSRDQGIGGYTF. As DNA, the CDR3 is TGTGCCAGCAGCCGAGACCAGGGGATTGGGGGCTACACCTTC. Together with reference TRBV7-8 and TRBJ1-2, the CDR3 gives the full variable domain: GAGVSQSPRYKVAKRGQDVALRCDPISGHVSLFWYQQALGQGPEFLTYFQNEAQLDKSGLPSDRFFAERPEGSVSTLKIQRTQQEDSAVYLCASSRDQGIGGYTFGSGTRLTVV.

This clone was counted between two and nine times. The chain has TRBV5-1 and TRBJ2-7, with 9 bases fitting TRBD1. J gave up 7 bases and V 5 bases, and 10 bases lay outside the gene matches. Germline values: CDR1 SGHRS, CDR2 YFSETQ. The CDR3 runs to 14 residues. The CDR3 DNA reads TGCGCCAGCAGTGAGGGACAGGGTACTCGGGAGCAGTACTTC. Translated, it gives CASSEGQGTREQYF.

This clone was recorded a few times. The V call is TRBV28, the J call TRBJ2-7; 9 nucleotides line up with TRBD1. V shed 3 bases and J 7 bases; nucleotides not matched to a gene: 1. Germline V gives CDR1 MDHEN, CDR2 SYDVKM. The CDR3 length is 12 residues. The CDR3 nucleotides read TGTGCCAGCAGTTTGACAGGGGGGGAGCAGTACTTC. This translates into CASSLTGGEQYF.

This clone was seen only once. CDR3 DNA: TGCGCCAGCAGCCAAGAAAATCGGGAGAGGTTCTTC. Its translation: CASSQENRERFF. The chain has TRBV4-1 and TRBJ2-1, with a possible D match to TRBD2 (6 bases). V was cut by 0 bases and J by 15 bases, with 12 bases left in between. Germline V gene lookup returns CDR1 MGHRA and CDR2 YSYEKL. The CDR3 sequence is 12 residues long.

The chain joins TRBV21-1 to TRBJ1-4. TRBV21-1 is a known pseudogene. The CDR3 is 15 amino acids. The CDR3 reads CASSTVTHARLKLFF. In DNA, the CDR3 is TGTGCCAGCAGCACCGTAACACATGCCCGGCTAAAACTGTTTTTT.

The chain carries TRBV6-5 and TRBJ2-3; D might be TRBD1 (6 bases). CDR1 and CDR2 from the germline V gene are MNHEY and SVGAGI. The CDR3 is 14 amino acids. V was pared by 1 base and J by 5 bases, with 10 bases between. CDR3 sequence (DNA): TGTGCCAGCAGTTACTTCCAACAGGGAGATACGCAGTATTTT. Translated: CASSYFQQGDTQYF.

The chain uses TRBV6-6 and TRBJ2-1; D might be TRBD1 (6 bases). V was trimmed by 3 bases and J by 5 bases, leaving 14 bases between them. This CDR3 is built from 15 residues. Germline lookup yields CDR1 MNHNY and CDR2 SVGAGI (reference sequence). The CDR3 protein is CASSYRPRTDNEQFF. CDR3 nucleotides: TGTGCCAGCAGTTATAGACCCCGGACAGACAATGAGCAGTTCTTC.

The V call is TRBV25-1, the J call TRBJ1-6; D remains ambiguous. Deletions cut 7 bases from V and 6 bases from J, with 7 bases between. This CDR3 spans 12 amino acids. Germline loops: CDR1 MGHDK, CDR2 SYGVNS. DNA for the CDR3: TGTGCCAGCACGACGGCTAATTCACCCCTCCACTTT. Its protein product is CASTTANSPLHF. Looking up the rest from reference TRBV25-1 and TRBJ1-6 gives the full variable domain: EADIYQTPRYLVIGTGKKITLECSQTMGHDKMYWYQQDPGMELHLIHYSYGVNSTEKGDLSSESTVSRIRTEHFPLTLESARPSHTSQYLCASTTANSPLHFGNGTRLTVT.

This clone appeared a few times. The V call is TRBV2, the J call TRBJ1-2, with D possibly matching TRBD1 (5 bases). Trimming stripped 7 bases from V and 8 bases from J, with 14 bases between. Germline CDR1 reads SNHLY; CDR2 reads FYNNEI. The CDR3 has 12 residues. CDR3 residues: CASIRGARGYTF. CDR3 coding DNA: TGTGCCAGCATCCGGGGCGCCCGGGGCTACACCTTC.

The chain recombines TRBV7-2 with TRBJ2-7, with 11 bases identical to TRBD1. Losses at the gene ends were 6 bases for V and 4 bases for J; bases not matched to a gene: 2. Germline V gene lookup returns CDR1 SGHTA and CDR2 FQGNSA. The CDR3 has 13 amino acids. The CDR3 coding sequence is TGTGCCAGCAGGTGGGACAGGGGGTACGAGCAGTACTTC. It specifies CASRWDRGYEQYF.